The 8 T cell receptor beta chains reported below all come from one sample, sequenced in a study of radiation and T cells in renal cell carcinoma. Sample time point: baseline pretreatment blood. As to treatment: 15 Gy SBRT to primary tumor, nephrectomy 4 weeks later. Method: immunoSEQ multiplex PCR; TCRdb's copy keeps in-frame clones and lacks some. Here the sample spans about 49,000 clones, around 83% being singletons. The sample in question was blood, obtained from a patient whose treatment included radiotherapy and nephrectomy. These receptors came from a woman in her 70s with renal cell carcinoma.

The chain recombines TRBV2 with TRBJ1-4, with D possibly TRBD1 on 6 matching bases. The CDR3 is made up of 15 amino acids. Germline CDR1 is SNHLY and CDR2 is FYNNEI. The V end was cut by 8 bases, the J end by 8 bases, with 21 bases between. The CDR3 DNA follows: TGTGCCAGCCGAATAACTGGGACATCCGGGGAAAAACTGTTTTTT. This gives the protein CASRITGTSGEKLFF.

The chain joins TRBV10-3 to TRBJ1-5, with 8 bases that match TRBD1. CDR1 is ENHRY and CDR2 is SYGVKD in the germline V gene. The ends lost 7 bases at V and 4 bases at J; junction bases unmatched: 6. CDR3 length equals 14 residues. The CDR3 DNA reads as TGTGCCATCAATCAGGACAGGGAAAATCAGCCCCAGCATTTT. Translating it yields CAINQDRENQPQHF.

The CDR3 bases are TGCGCCAGCAAAGCCCACCGGCAGGGGGGCTACGAGCAGTACTTC. Translating it yields CASKAHRQGGYEQYF. The chain combines TRBV10-1 with TRBJ2-7, with TRBD1 as a possible D gene (7 bases). Between the trimmed V and J ends, which lost 7 bases and 3 bases, there was a span of 19 bases. In germline, CDR1 is WNHNN, CDR2 SYGVQD (reference sequence). The CDR3 spans 15 residues.

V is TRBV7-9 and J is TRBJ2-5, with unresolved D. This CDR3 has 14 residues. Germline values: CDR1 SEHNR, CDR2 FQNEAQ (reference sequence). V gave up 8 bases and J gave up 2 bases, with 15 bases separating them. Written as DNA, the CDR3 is TGTGCCAGCCTGGGCACGGCTGTTCAAGAGACCCAGTACTTC. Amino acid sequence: CASLGTAVQETQYF.

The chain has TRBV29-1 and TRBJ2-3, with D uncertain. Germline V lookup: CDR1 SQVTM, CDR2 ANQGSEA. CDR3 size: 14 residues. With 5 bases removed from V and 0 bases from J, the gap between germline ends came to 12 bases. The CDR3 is CSVRSPSSTDTQYF. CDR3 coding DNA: TGCAGCGTTAGGTCCCCTTCTAGCACAGATACGCAGTATTTT.

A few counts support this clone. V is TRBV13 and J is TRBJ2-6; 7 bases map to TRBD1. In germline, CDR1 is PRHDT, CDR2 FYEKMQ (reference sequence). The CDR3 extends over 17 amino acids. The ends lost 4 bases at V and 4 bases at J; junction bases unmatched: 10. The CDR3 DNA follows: TGTGCCAGCAGCTCTGACAGGGACCCCTTAGGGGCCAACGTCCTGACTTTC. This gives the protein CASSSDRDPLGANVLTF.

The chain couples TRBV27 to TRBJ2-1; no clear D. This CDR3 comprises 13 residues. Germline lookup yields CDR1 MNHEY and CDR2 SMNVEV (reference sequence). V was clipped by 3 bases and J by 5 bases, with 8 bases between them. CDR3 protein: CASSLGYHNEQFF. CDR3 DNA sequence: TGTGCCAGCAGTTTGGGGTACCACAATGAGCAGTTCTTC.

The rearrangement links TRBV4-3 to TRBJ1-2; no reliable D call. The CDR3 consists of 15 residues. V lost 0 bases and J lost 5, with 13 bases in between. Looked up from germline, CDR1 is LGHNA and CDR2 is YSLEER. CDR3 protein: CASSQDRPGRYGYTF. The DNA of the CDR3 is TGCGCCAGCAGCCAAGATAGACCGGGGAGGTATGGCTACACCTTC.